Below, 5 T cell receptor beta chains from the same sample are listed, as sequenced in a study of blood T cell repertoires in COVID-19. Generated by immunoSEQ multiplex PCR, the TCRdb table keeps only in-frame clones and is missing some. The sample lists about 230,000 clones, 89% occurring once. Input material: PBMCs or T cells enriched from blood (not recorded which). The source of these receptors is a woman younger than 45 with acute COVID-19.

The genes are TRBV4-1 and TRBJ1-1; D unclear. Germline V lookup: CDR1 MGHRA, CDR2 YSYEKL. V gave up 1 base and J gave up 1 base, with 10 bases separating them. The CDR3 runs 15 residues. This CDR3 is CASSQAVGWNTEAFF. In DNA form, the CDR3 reads TGCGCCAGCAGCCAAGCCGTGGGCTGGAACACTGAAGCTTTCTTT.

The rearrangement uses TRBV28 and TRBJ1-5, with D perhaps TRBD1 (6 bases). The CDR3 has 19 amino acids. Germline-derived CDR1 and CDR2 are MDHEN and SYDVKM. V was shortened by 5 bases and J by 4 bases, with 27 bases between the two germline ends. The CDR3 DNA sequence: TGTGCCAGCAGTCCCGCTTTGGGAGGGGGAGGGTCCGGTAATCAGCCCCAGCATTTT. Its translation is CASSPALGGGGSGNQPQHF.

The rearrangement uses TRBV19 and TRBJ2-3; perhaps TRBD1 as D (6 bases). V shed 4 bases and J shed 2 bases, with 13 bases lying between them. The CDR3 is 15 amino acids. In germline, CDR1 is LNHDA, CDR2 SQIVND (reference sequence). The CDR3: CASSTGRGPTDTQYF. The CDR3 DNA sequence: TGTGCCAGTAGTACTGGCAGGGGCCCCACAGATACGCAGTATTTT.

V and J are TRBV19 and TRBJ1-1; no definite D call. The V end lost 6 bases, the J end lost 1 base, and 9 bases lay between the germline ends. Germline V gives CDR1 LNHDA, CDR2 SQIVND (reference sequence). The CDR3 runs 13 residues. The CDR3 DNA reads TGTGCCAGTAGACTGACTGGGAACACTGAAGCTTTCTTT. The encoded protein is CASRLTGNTEAFF.

The chain uses TRBV28 and TRBJ2-1; the match to TRBD1 covers 8 bases. Germline V lookup: CDR1 MDHEN, CDR2 SYDVKM. The CDR3 totals 14 residues. Losses at the gene ends were 3 bases for V and 3 bases for J; bases not matched to a gene: 1. The CDR3 DNA reads as TGTGCCAGCAGTTTTGGACAGGGCTACAATGAGCAGTTCTTC. It translates to CASSFGQGYNEQFF.